This section outlines one T cell receptor (beta chain) sequence together with its context. Its antigen is still unknown. Sequencing was performed with immunoSEQ multiplex PCR; in TCRdb, only in-frame clones are kept and a portion is missing. The sample lists around 140,000 clones, about 94% occurring once. The length of the CDR3 is 15 residues. CDR1 is SGHRS and CDR2 is YFSETQ in the germline V gene. The ends lost 2 bases at V and 4 bases at J; junction bases unmatched: 3. The sample is drawn from a study of cytomegalovirus exposure and HLA in healthy donors. Study-level results: Reportedly, diagnosis of cytomegalovirus status by the classifier showed high specificity and sensitivity. For most TCR sequences rarity was the rule, although some public TCRs occurred in many donors. Researchers reported that three CMV-associated chains were confirmed in vitro as CMV antigen-specific.

This receptor was taken from a man aged 18 to 29 in good health and CMV-seropositive. The sample taken for sequencing was PBMCs. The rearrangement links TRBV5-1 to TRBJ2-1; 10 bases align to TRBD2. CDR3 DNA: TGCGCCAGCAGCTTAGGGACTAGCGTATACAATGAGCAGTTCTTC. Its translation: CASSLGTSVYNEQFF.